The rows below give T cell receptor beta chains drawn from one sample of a study of OX40 agonist ivuxolimab in advanced cancers. Sequenced by immunoSEQ multiplex PCR; TCRdb stores in-frame clones only, minus some. The sample includes around 41,000 clones, more than 75% of them seen just once. The material sequenced was CD4+ or CD8+ T cells sorted from blood, taken in a trial of the OX40 agonist ivuxolimab. All receptors derive from an adult with an advanced solid tumor such as melanoma, head and neck, liver or kidney cancer. Both conserved end residues are part of each CDR3. D genes are given only for firm matches. Some rows have no size entry. The others give once, few or many, or a class for an expanded clone.

j_call: TRBJ2-1
v_call: TRBV6-4
clone_size: -
d_call: -
cdr3_aa: CASSETVAGASSYNEQFF
cdr3_nt: TGTGCCAGCAGTGAAACCGTCGCGGGGGCTAGCTCCTACAATGAGCAGTTCTTC

j_call: TRBJ2-7
v_call: TRBV4-2
clone_size: -
d_call: -
cdr3_aa: CASSQESGRTYEQYF
cdr3_nt: TGTGCCAGCAGCCAAGAGTCAGGCAGAACCTACGAGCAGTACTTC

j_call: TRBJ2-7
v_call: TRBV7-8
clone_size: -
d_call: TRBD2
cdr3_aa: CASSLPPSGSYEQYF
cdr3_nt: TGTGCCAGCAGCTTGCCGCCTAGCGGATCCTACGAGCAGTACTTC

j_call: TRBJ1-6
v_call: TRBV9
clone_size: once
d_call: TRBD1
cdr3_aa: CASSGGQANSPLHF
cdr3_nt: TGTGCCAGCAGCGGAGGACAGGCCAATTCACCCCTCCACTTT

j_call: TRBJ2-7
v_call: TRBV5-1
clone_size: -
d_call: -
cdr3_aa: CASSKGTRGDEQYF
cdr3_nt: TGCGCCAGCAGCAAGGGGACCCGCGGGGACGAGCAGTACTTC

j_call: TRBJ1-4
v_call: TRBV4-1
clone_size: medium-sized
d_call: TRBD1
cdr3_aa: CASSQDPSTGNEKLFF
cdr3_nt: TGCGCCAGCAGCCAAGATCCATCGACAGGGAATGAAAAACTGTTTTTT

j_call: TRBJ2-1
v_call: TRBV6-6
clone_size: -
d_call: -
cdr3_aa: CASSYSVRQADNEQFF
cdr3_nt: TGTGCCAGCAGTTACTCTGTGAGGCAGGCGGATAATGAGCAGTTCTTC

j_call: TRBJ2-2
v_call: TRBV12-5
clone_size: -
d_call: -
cdr3_aa: CASVPSTGELFF
cdr3_nt: TGTGCTAGTGTCCCTTCCACCGGGGAGCTGTTTTTT

j_call: TRBJ1-4
v_call: TRBV10-3
clone_size: -
d_call: -
cdr3_aa: CAISEPNREKLFF
cdr3_nt: TGTGCCATCAGTGAACCTAATAGGGAAAAACTGTTTTTT

j_call: TRBJ2-6
v_call: TRBV4-2
clone_size: -
d_call: -
cdr3_aa: CASSSEGGTGANVLTF
cdr3_nt: TGTGCCAGCAGCTCAGAAGGCGGAACCGGGGCCAACGTCCTGACTTTC

j_call: TRBJ1-1
v_call: TRBV7-2
clone_size: -
d_call: -
cdr3_aa: CASSPYGTEAFF
cdr3_nt: TGTGCCAGCAGCCCCTATGGGACTGAAGCTTTCTTT

j_call: TRBJ2-7
v_call: TRBV7-6
clone_size: -
d_call: -
cdr3_aa: CASSPRSSYEQYF
cdr3_nt: TGTGCCAGCAGTCCTCGATCTTCCTACGAGCAGTACTTC

j_call: TRBJ2-1
v_call: TRBV2
clone_size: few
d_call: TRBD2
cdr3_aa: CASSPAGSRIDEQFF
cdr3_nt: TGTGCCAGCAGTCCAGCGGGGAGCCGGATCGATGAGCAGTTCTTC

j_call: TRBJ2-7
v_call: TRBV9
clone_size: once
d_call: -
cdr3_aa: CASRGDSSYEQYF
cdr3_nt: TGTGCCAGCCGCGGGGACAGCTCCTACGAGCAGTACTTC

j_call: TRBJ2-5
v_call: TRBV21-1
clone_size: -
d_call: -
cdr3_aa: CASSNSGRPPTQYF
cdr3_nt: TGTGCCAGCAGCAATAGCGGAAGGCCGCCGACCCAGTACTTC

j_call: TRBJ2-1
v_call: TRBV5-1
clone_size: -
d_call: -
cdr3_aa: CASNLGLGFYNEQFF
cdr3_nt: TGCGCCAGCAACCTCGGGCTAGGATTCTACAATGAGCAGTTCTTC

j_call: TRBJ1-2
v_call: TRBV7-9
clone_size: -
d_call: -
cdr3_aa: CASSPPGALNYGYTF
cdr3_nt: TGTGCCAGCAGCCCCCCCGGGGCCCTTAACTATGGCTACACCTTC

j_call: TRBJ1-2
v_call: TRBV28
clone_size: few
d_call: -
cdr3_aa: CASSPYGRGYTF
cdr3_nt: TGTGCCAGCAGCCCCTACGGACGGGGCTACACCTTC

j_call: TRBJ2-7
v_call: TRBV11-2
clone_size: -
d_call: TRBD2
cdr3_aa: CASSLPLGAGGSYEQYF
cdr3_nt: TGTGCCAGCAGCTTACCCCTGGGAGCGGGAGGTTCCTACGAGCAGTACTTC

j_call: TRBJ2-5
v_call: TRBV6-5
clone_size: few
d_call: -
cdr3_aa: CASSTRYQETQYF
cdr3_nt: TGTGCCAGCAGTACGAGGTACCAAGAGACCCAGTACTTC

j_call: TRBJ1-4
v_call: TRBV14
clone_size: -
d_call: -
cdr3_aa: CASSQGTRRLFF
cdr3_nt: TGTGCCAGCAGCCAAGGGACCCGTCGACTGTTTTTT

j_call: TRBJ1-4
v_call: TRBV5-1
clone_size: -
d_call: TRBD1
cdr3_aa: CASRLTGATTNEKLFF
cdr3_nt: TGCGCCAGCAGGTTGACAGGGGCTACAACTAATGAAAAACTGTTTTTT

j_call: TRBJ2-7
v_call: TRBV27
clone_size: -
d_call: -
cdr3_aa: CASSSTGLSSYEQYF
cdr3_nt: TGTGCCAGCAGTTCGACAGGTTTAAGCTCCTACGAGCAGTACTTC

j_call: TRBJ2-7
v_call: TRBV7-9
clone_size: -
d_call: -
cdr3_aa: CASSRAGTREQYF
cdr3_nt: TGTGCCAGCAGCCGCGCAGGAACCCGCGAGCAGTACTTC

j_call: TRBJ1-1
v_call: TRBV5-1
clone_size: -
d_call: TRBD1
cdr3_aa: CASRPQGANTEAFF
cdr3_nt: TGCGCCAGCAGGCCACAGGGGGCGAACACTGAAGCTTTCTTT

j_call: TRBJ2-1
v_call: TRBV9
clone_size: -
d_call: TRBD1
cdr3_aa: CASNLRDRGLSSYNEQFF
cdr3_nt: TGTGCCAGCAACCTAAGGGACAGGGGACTCAGCTCCTACAATGAGCAGTTCTTC

j_call: TRBJ1-1
v_call: TRBV11-2
clone_size: few
d_call: -
cdr3_aa: CASSYVGDYTEAFF
cdr3_nt: TGTGCCAGCAGCTATGTAGGGGACTACACTGAAGCTTTCTTT

j_call: TRBJ1-1
v_call: TRBV6-4
clone_size: medium-sized
d_call: -
cdr3_aa: CASSDSWGASEAFF
cdr3_nt: TGTGCCAGCAGTGACTCTTGGGGAGCCTCCGAAGCTTTCTTT

j_call: TRBJ2-2
v_call: TRBV6-4
clone_size: few
d_call: -
cdr3_aa: CASSALAGGVGELFF
cdr3_nt: TGTGCCAGCAGCGCCCTAGCTGGAGGGGTCGGGGAGCTGTTTTTT